This TCR beta chain was obtained from a study of cytomegalovirus exposure and HLA in healthy donors. Findings of the study overall: The records held CMV serostatus as the only immune exposure information.

The study ran its PCR with 60 Vbeta and 13 Jbeta primers. Measured with immunoSEQ multiplex PCR; TCRdb has only the in-frame clones, and not every one. The sample includes around 190,000 clones, approximately 79% seen only once; the top ten take more than 0.55%. V lost 5 bases, J lost 6 bases, and 9 bases stayed unmatched. CDR3 length equals 16 residues. Germline-derived CDR1 and CDR2 are MNHEY and SMNVEV (reference sequence). As concerns this clone: What it binds is unknown.

The sequencing input was PBMCs. The receptor comes from a middle-aged woman in good health and CMV-seronegative. The V call is TRBV27, the J call TRBJ2-3; TRBD2 matches at 12 bases. As DNA, the CDR3 is TGTGCCAGCAGTAAGGGACTAGCGGGTGTCACGGATACGCAGTATTTT. This encodes CASSKGLAGVTDTQYF.